These 19 T cell receptor beta chains were sequenced from one sample in a study of beta chain features in type 1 diabetes. The authors reverse transcribed all of the isolated RNA, so sequencing captured expressed TCRB transcripts. Some clones are missing from TCRdb's copy, which holds only in-frame ones; the method was immunoSEQ multiplex PCR. Found here are roughly 370,000 clones, approximately 15% of them singletons; the top ten hold 0.035% to 0.045%. The material sequenced was naive CD4+ T cells from blood. These receptors all come from a man aged 25-45 years in good health.

The chain recombines TRBV7-2 with TRBJ2-4; D may be TRBD2 (5 bases). The CDR3 totals 14 residues. V lost 3 bases to trimming and J lost 6 bases, with 12 bases between them. From germline, CDR1 is SGHTA and CDR2 FQGNSA. The CDR3: CASSLDQAGNIQYF. As DNA, the CDR3 is TGTGCCAGCAGCTTGGACCAGGCGGGAAACATTCAGTACTTC.

V gene TRBV9 combines with J gene TRBJ2-7; D remains ambiguous. The CDR3 has 13 residues. V was shortened by 0 bases and J by 6 bases, with 10 bases between the two germline ends. Germline V gives CDR1 SGDLS, CDR2 YYNGEE. DNA for the CDR3: TGTGCCAGCAGCGTAGGGCAGCTTACCGAGCAGTACTTC. This gives the protein CASSVGQLTEQYF.

The chain recombines TRBV6-4 with TRBJ2-3, with D possibly being TRBD1 (5 bases). Looked up from germline, CDR1 is MRHNA and CDR2 is SNTAGT. V was clipped by 3 bases and J by 6 bases, with 10 bases between them. CDR3 size: 13 residues. This chain's CDR3 is CASSEGRPDTQYF. The CDR3, as DNA: TGTGCCAGCAGTGAGGGGCGGCCTGATACGCAGTATTTT.

This clone was recorded a few times. V gene TRBV9 combines with J gene TRBJ2-7; no clear D. The CDR3 extends over 12 amino acids. Trimming took off 7 bases at V and 1 base at J, with 9 bases between the two ends. Per germline, CDR1 SGDLS and CDR2 YYNGEE. CDR3 sequence (DNA): TGTGCCAGCGGAAGCACTTCCTACGAGCAGTACTTC. Its translation: CASGSTSYEQYF. The full variable domain, completed using reference TRBV9 and TRBJ2-7, is DSGVTQTPKHLITATGQRVTLRCSPRSGDLSVYWYQQSLDQGLQFLIQYYNGEERAKGNILERFSAQQFPDLHSELNLSSLELGDSALYFCASGSTSYEQYFGPGTRLTVT.

This clone was detected a few times. The rearrangement joins TRBV6-1 to TRBJ1-2; D call uncertain. This CDR3 contains 13 residues. Germline V CDR1 and CDR2: MNHNS, SASEGT. V was clipped by 6 bases and J by 4 bases, with 12 bases between them. The chain's CDR3 is CASRDPGSYGYTF. The CDR3 DNA reads TGTGCCAGCAGGGATCCGGGATCCTATGGCTACACCTTC.

There are a few counts of this clone. The rearrangement links TRBV7-9 to TRBJ2-3, with a possible D match to TRBD1 (6 bases). The CDR3 is 15 amino acids. The germline gives CDR1 SEHNR, CDR2 FQNEAQ (reference sequence). V lost 5 bases to trimming and J lost 3 bases, with 15 bases between them. The CDR3 coding sequence is TGTGCCAGCAGCAGAGGGACAACAGAAACAGATACGCAGTATTTT. Its protein product is CASSRGTTETDTQYF.

In its sample, this clone was seen once. The chain employs TRBV4-3 and TRBJ1-2, with D maybe TRBD1 (5 bases). The length of the CDR3 is 14 residues. Germline V lookup: CDR1 LGHNA, CDR2 YSLEER. Between the trimmed V and J ends, which lost 1 base and 2 bases, there was a span of 8 bases. CDR3 amino acids: CASSQGGANYGYTF. In nucleotides, the CDR3 is TGCGCCAGCAGCCAAGGAGGGGCGAACTATGGCTACACCTTC.

This chain connects TRBV7-3 to TRBJ1-1; D might be TRBD1 (5 bases). Trimming cost V 1 base and J 7 bases, with 13 bases left between them. This CDR3 has 14 residues. CDR1 is SGHTA, CDR2 FQGTGA, per germline. The CDR3 loop reads CASSLIGAGGEAFF. CDR3 sequence (DNA): TGTGCCAGCAGCTTAATCGGGGCAGGAGGTGAAGCTTTCTTT.

This clone was seen at least ten times. The gene calls are TRBV9 and TRBJ2-5; perhaps TRBD1 as D (5 bases). Trimming pared 2 bases from V and 7 bases from J, leaving 15 bases between. The CDR3 totals 14 residues. Germline V gene data show CDR1 as SGDLS and CDR2 as YYNGEE. The CDR3 loop is CASSVDMRYGTQYF. CDR3 bases: TGTGCCAGCAGCGTGGACATGCGATACGGGACCCAGTACTTC.

This clone was found a few times. The rearrangement joins TRBV11-3 to TRBJ2-1; either TRBD1 or TRBD2 may supply D (5 bases each). Germline lookup yields CDR1 SGHNT and CDR2 YENEEA. The V gene lost 5 bases and the J gene lost 15 bases, with 17 bases spanning the gap. The CDR3 is 12 amino acids. This chain's CDR3 is CASSQSPRERFF. CDR3 DNA: TGTGCCAGCAGCCAATCCCCCAGGGAGAGGTTCTTC.

The rearrangement links TRBV30 to TRBJ2-1; 14 nucleotides agree with TRBD2. Germline CDR1 reads GTSNPN; CDR2 reads SVGIG (reference sequence). The CDR3 has 15 residues. The junction had 7 bases not matched to a gene; V was cut back by 7 bases and J by 5 bases. The CDR3 DNA follows: TGTGCCTCGTGGACTAGCGGGAGGCAGGACAATGAGCAGTTCTTC. It encodes CASWTSGRQDNEQFF.

The rearrangement links TRBV11-2 to TRBJ2-1; unclear D gene. There are 14 residues in the CDR3. The germline gives CDR1 SGHAT, CDR2 FQNNGV. Trimming shortened V by 8 bases and J by 1 base, and 12 bases separated the two germline ends. CDR3 residues: CASVSDVSYNEQFF. CDR3 coding DNA: TGTGCCAGCGTCTCGGACGTATCCTACAATGAGCAGTTCTTC.

The chain has TRBV30 and TRBJ2-6, with D perhaps TRBD2 (6 bases). Germline CDR1 reads GTSNPN; CDR2 reads SVGIG (reference sequence). The germline V and J ends were trimmed by 5 bases and 6 bases, with 14 bases remaining between them. This CDR3 region has 14 residues. The chain's CDR3 is CAWDGTAVANVLTF. The CDR3 region has the DNA TGTGCCTGGGACGGGACTGCCGTGGCCAACGTCCTGACTTTC. Complete variable domain (other parts from reference TRBV30 and TRBJ2-6): SQTIHQWPATLVQPVGSPLSLECTVEGTSNPNLYWYRQAAGRGLQLLFYSVGIGQISSEVPQNLSASRPQDRQFILSSKKLLLSDSGFYLCAWDGTAVANVLTFGAGSRLTVL.

This clone occurred a few times. This sequence joins TRBV30 and TRBJ2-1; 8 bases match TRBD2. Trimming cost V 4 bases and J 4 bases; bases outside gene matches: 6. The CDR3 has 14 residues. Germline CDR1 GTSNPN, CDR2 SVGIG (reference sequence). The CDR3 nucleotides are TGTGCCTGGACCGGGGGGGAGCCATACAATGAGCAGTTCTTC. Protein: CAWTGGEPYNEQFF.

V gene TRBV21-1 combines with J gene TRBJ2-3; the D call TRBD1 from the table was never checked on the DNA. TRBV21-1 is a pseudogene locus. The CDR3 covers 12 residues. CDR3 amino acids: CASSSHTDTQYF. The CDR3 nucleotides read TGTGCCAGCAGCAGTCACACAGATACGCAGTATTTT.

J is TRBJ2-3 and V is TRBV9, with D perhaps TRBD2 (6 bases). V was pared by 4 bases and J by 3 bases, with 18 bases between. The CDR3 has 16 residues. Germline V gene data show CDR1 as SGDLS and CDR2 as YYNGEE. The CDR3 nucleotides are TGTGCCAGCAGCCCCGTGGGGGGAGGAGAAACAGATACGCAGTATTTT. Protein sequence: CASSPVGGGETDTQYF.

This clone was picked up a small number of times. Other DNA sequences in this specimen translate into the identical CDR3. The J gene is TRBJ2-1, the V gene TRBV7-9, with D perhaps TRBD1 (5 bases). The length of the CDR3 is 12 residues. The V end was cut by 3 bases, the J end by 7 bases, with 7 bases between. Per germline, CDR1 SEHNR and CDR2 FQNEAQ (reference sequence). The CDR3 loop reads CASSFTGNEQFF. CDR3 DNA sequence: TGTGCCAGCAGCTTCACAGGAAATGAGCAGTTCTTC.

A few counts support this clone. This sample also contains other DNA sequences that code for the same CDR3. The chain joins TRBV2 to TRBJ2-6; no clear D. V was pared by 3 bases and J by 0 bases, with 0 bases between. The CDR3 runs 13 residues. Germline V gives CDR1 SNHLY, CDR2 FYNNEI. The CDR3 coding sequence is TGTGCCAGCAGTGACTCTGGGGCCAACGTCCTGACTTTC. This translates into CASSDSGANVLTF.

CDR3 nucleotides: TGTGCCAGCAGCTTGTCCCCGGGACAGATAAACAATGAGCAGTTCTTC. As protein: CASSLSPGQINNEQFF. The rearrangement uses TRBV5-4 and TRBJ2-1; 7 bases align to TRBD1. The CDR3 extends over 16 amino acids. Germline CDR1 SGHNT, CDR2 YYREEE (reference sequence). V shed 1 base, J shed 5 bases, and the junction held 9 bases outside the gene matches.